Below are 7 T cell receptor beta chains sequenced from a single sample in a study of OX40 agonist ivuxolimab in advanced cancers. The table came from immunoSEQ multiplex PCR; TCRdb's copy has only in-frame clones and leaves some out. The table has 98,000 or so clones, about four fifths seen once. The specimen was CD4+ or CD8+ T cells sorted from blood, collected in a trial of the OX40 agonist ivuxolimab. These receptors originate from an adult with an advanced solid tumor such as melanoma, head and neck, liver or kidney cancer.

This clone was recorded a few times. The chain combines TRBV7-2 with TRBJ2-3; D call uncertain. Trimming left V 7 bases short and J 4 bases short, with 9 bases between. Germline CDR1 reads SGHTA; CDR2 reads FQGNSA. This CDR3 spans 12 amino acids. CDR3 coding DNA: TGTGCCAGCACCACCTTCCCAGATACGCAGTATTTT. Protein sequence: CASTTFPDTQYF. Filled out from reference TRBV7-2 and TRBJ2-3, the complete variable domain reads GAGVSQSPSNKVTEKGKDVELRCDPISGHTALYWYRQSLGQGLEFLIYFQGNSAPDKSGLPSDRFSAERTGGSVSTLTIQRTQQEDSAVYLCASTTFPDTQYFGPGTRLTVL.

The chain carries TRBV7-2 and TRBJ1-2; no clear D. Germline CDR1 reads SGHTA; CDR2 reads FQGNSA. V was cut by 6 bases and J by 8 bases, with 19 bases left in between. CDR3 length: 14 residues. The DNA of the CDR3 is TGTGCCAGCAGTCCGAACTACTCTCCTGGGGGCTACACCTTC. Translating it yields CASSPNYSPGGYTF.

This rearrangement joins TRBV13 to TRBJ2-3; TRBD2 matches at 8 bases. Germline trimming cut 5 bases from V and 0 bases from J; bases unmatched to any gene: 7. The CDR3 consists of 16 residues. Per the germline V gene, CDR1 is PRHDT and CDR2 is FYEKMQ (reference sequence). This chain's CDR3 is CASSGLASRSTDTQYF. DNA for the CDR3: TGTGCCAGCAGCGGACTAGCATCTCGCAGCACAGATACGCAGTATTTT.

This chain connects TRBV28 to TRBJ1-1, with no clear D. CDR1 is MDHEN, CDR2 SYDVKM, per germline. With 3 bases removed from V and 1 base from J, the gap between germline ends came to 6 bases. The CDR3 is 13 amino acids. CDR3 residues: CASSFVPNTEAFF. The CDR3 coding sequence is TGTGCCAGCAGTTTCGTTCCGAACACTGAAGCTTTCTTT.

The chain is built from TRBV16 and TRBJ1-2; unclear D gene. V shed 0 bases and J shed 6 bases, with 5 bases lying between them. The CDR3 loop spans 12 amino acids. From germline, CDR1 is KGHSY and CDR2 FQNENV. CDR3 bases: TGTGCCAGCAGCCAATCCACAGATGGCTACACCTTC. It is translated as CASSQSTDGYTF.

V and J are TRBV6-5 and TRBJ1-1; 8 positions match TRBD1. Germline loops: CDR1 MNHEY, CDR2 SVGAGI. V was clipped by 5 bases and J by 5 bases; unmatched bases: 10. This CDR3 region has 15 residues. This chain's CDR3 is CASSRTYRGGTEAFF. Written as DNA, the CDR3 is TGTGCCAGCAGTCGGACGTACAGGGGGGGTACTGAAGCTTTCTTT.

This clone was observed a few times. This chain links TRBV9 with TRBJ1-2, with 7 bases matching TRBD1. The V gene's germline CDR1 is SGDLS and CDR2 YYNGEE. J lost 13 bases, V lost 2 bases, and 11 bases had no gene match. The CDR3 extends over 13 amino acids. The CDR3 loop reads CASSVTPDRVGTF. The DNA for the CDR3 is TGTGCCAGCAGCGTCACGCCCGACAGGGTAGGCACCTTC.